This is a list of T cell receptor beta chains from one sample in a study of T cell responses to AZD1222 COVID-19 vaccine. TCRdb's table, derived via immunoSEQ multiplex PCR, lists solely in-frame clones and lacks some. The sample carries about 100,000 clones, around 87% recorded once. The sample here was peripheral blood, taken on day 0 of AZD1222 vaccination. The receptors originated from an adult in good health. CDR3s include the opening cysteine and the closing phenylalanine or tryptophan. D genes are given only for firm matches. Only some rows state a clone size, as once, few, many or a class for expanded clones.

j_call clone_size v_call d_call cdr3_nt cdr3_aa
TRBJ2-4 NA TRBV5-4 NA TGTGCCAGCAGCTTGGCCGGAGCCAAAAACATTCAGTACTTC CASSLAGAKNIQYF
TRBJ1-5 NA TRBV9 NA TGTGCCAGCAGCGTAGTCCCGAATCAGCCCCAGCATTTT CASSVVPNQPQHF
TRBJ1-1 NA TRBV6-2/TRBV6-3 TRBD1 TGTGCCAGCAGTCGACAGGGGGTAGTTGAAGCTTTCTTT CASSRQGVVEAFF
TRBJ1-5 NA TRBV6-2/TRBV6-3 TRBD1 TGTGCCAGCAGTTACTCGATCGCGGACAGGGTTAGGCAGCCCCAGCATTTT CASSYSIADRVRQPQHF
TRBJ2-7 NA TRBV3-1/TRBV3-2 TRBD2 TGTGCCAGCAGCCAAGAAGGTGGCGGGAGGGCCGGGCACGAGCAGTACTTC CASSQEGGGRAGHEQYF
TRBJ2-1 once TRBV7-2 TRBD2 TGTGCCAGCAGCTTAGCCCCGGGGACTAGGTCCCACAATGAGCAGTTCTTC CASSLAPGTRSHNEQFF
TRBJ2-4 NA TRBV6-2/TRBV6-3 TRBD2 TGTGCCAGCAGTTCTAGCGGGAGGGAAAACATTCAGTACTTC CASSSSGRENIQYF
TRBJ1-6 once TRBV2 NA TGTGCCAGCAGTGGGGGGGGCGGAGGAACCTATAATTCACCCCTCCACTTT CASSGGGGGTYNSPLHF
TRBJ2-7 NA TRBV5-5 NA TGTGCCAGCAGCGCAGGGTCCATAGCCGCCTACGAGCAGTACTTC CASSAGSIAAYEQYF
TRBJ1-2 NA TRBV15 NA TGTGCCACCAGTAGTGGGACCCTACGGGGCTACACCTTC CATSSGTLRGYTF
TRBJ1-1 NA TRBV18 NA TGTGCCAGCTCACCCGGGACGGGTGGAATGAACACTGAAGCTTTCTTT CASSPGTGGMNTEAFF
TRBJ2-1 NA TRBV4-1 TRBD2 TGCGCCAGCAGCCAAGTTTCCCCGAAGATAGGGAGGGCAGGATACAATGAGCAGTTCTTC CASSQVSPKIGRAGYNEQFF
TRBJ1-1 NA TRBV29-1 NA TGCAGCGTTGAACGATCGAAGGGGGCTGAAGCTTTCTTT CSVERSKGAEAFF
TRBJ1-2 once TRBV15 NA TGTGCCACCAGTCATGGACAACTCTATGGCTACACCTTC CATSHGQLYGYTF
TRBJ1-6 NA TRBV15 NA TGTGCCACCAGCAGAGATTTTACCCGGTTGAATTCACCCCTCCACTTT CATSRDFTRLNSPLHF
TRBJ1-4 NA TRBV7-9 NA TGTGCCAGCAGCTTTTCTAATGAAAAACTGTTTTTT CASSFSNEKLFF
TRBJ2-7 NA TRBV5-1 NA TGCGCCAGCACGGACGTAGAAACTACCTACGAGCAGTACTTC CASTDVETTYEQYF
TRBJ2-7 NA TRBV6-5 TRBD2 TGTGCCAGCACCCTAGCGGGGGCCACCTACGAGCAGTACTTC CASTLAGATYEQYF
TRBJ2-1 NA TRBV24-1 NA TGTGCCACCAGTGACCCCGGACCGGGCAATGAGCAGTTCTTC CATSDPGPGNEQFF
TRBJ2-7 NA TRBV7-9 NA TGTGCCAGCAGCACCCGGAGGGTTTACGAGCAGTACTTC CASSTRRVYEQYF
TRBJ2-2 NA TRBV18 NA TGTGCCAGCTCAGCGAACCGGATACCCACCGGGGAGCTGTTTTTT CASSANRIPTGELFF
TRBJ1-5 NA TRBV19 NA TGTGCCAGTACCACTAGGGGGGTGGGGGGCAATCAGCCCCAGCATTTT CASTTRGVGGNQPQHF
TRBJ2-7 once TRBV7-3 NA TGTGCCAGCAGCTTAAGTCCGGGACCCTACGAGCAGTACTTC CASSLSPGPYEQYF
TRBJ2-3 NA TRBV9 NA TGTGCCAGCAGCTTTAACCAGCACTTATCTAGCACAGATACGCAGTATTTT CASSFNQHLSSTDTQYF
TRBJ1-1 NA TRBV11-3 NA TGTGCCAGCAGCTTAGGGACGGGACAGAACACTGAAGCTTTCTTT CASSLGTGQNTEAFF
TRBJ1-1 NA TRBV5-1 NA TGCGCCAGCAGCTTGTTTTCGGGTGGGGGCACTGAAGCTTTCTTT CASSLFSGGGTEAFF
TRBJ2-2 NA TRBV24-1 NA TGTGCCACCAGTGATGCAGGGACCTCAGGCACCGGGGAGCTGTTTTTT CATSDAGTSGTGELFF
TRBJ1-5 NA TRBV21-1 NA TGTGCCACACCCCGGGGCCAAAAGCCGCCCCAGCATTTT CATPRGQKPPQHF
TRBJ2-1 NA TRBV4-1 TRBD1 TGCGCCAGCAGCCAAACGTCGACAGGGGGTGTCTACAATGAGCAGTTCTTC CASSQTSTGGVYNEQFF
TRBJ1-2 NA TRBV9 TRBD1 TGTGCCAGCAGCGTAGGAGACAGGGCATACTATGGCTACACCTTC CASSVGDRAYYGYTF
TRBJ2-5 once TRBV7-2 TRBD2 TGTGCCAGCAGACAGACTAGCGGGAGAGAGACCCAGTACTTC CASRQTSGRETQYF
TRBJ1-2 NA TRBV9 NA TGTGCCAGCAGCGTAGGGGGAGGGACGATCTATGGCTACACCTTC CASSVGGGTIYGYTF
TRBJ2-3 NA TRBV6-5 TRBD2 TGTGCCAGCAGGACGGGACTAGCGGGGGGAGATACGCAGTATTTT CASRTGLAGGDTQYF
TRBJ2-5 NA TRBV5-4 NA TGTGCCAGCAGCTTGGCCTTCGAGACCCAGTACTTC CASSLAFETQYF
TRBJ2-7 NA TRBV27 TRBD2 TGTGCCAGCAGTGATCTCGGGAGGACGAACTCCTACGAGCAGTACTTC CASSDLGRTNSYEQYF
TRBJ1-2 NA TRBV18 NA TGTGCCAGCTCACCTCCGGCAGGGGAAGGAAATGGCTACACCTTC CASSPPAGEGNGYTF
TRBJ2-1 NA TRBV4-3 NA TGCGCCAGCAGCCCCGTGTCCGGGAATGAGCAGTTCTTC CASSPVSGNEQFF
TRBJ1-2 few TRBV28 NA TGTGCCAGCAGCCCCCGGCTCCGGGGCTACACCTTC CASSPRLRGYTF
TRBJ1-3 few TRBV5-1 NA TGCGCCAGCAGCTTGGCTGGCGGCTCTGGAAACACCATATATTTT CASSLAGGSGNTIYF
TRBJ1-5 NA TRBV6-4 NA TGTGCCAGCAGTGGAACCGGGAAGAATCAGCCCCAGCATTTT CASSGTGKNQPQHF
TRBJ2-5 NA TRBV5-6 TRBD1 TGTGCCAGCAGCCTGACAGGGGGCGCAGAGACCCAGTACTTC CASSLTGGAETQYF
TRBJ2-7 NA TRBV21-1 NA TGTGCCAGCAGCAAAGAGGTTCTATATCCCCCTTACGAGCAGTACTTC CASSKEVLYPPYEQYF
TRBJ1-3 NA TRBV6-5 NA TGTGCCAGCACCCCGGGACATTACTCTGGAAACACCATATATTTT CASTPGHYSGNTIYF
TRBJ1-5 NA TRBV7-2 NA TGTGCCAGCAGCCCGGGGGGGAATCAGCCCCAGCATTTT CASSPGGNQPQHF
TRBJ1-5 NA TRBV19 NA TGTGCCAGTAGTACTGGGGAAGATTATAGCAATCAGCCCCAGCATTTT CASSTGEDYSNQPQHF
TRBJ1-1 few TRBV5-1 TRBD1 TGCGCCAGCAGCGGGGGGACAGTGAACACTGAAGCTTTCTTT CASSGGTVNTEAFF